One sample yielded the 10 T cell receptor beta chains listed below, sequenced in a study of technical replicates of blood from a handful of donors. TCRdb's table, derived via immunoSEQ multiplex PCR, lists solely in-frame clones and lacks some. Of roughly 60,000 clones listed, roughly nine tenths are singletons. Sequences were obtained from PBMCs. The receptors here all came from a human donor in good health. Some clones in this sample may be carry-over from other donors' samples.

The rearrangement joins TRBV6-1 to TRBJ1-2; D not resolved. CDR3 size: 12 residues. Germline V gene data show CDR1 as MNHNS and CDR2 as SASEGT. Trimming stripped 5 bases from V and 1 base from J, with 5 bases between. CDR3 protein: CASSIINYGYTF. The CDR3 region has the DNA TGTGCCAGCAGTATAATTAACTATGGCTACACCTTC.

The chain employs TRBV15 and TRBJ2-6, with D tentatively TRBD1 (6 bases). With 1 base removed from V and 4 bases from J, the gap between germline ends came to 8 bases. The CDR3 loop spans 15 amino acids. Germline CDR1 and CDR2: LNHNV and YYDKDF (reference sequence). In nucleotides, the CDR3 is TGTGCCACCAGCAGAGGGGACATCGGGGCCAACGTCCTGACTTTC. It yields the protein CATSRGDIGANVLTF.

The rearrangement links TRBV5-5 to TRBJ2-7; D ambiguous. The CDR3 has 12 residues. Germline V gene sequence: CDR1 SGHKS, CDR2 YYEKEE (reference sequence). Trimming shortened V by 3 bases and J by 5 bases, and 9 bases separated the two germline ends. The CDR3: CASSSRGHEQYF. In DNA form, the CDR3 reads TGTGCCAGCAGCTCTAGAGGCCACGAGCAGTACTTC.

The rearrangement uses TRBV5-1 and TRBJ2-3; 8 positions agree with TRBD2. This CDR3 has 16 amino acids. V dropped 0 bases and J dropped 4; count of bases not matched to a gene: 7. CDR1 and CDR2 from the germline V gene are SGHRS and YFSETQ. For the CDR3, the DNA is TGCGCCAGCAGCTTGGACGGCGGGGGGCAGGCAGATACGCAGTATTTT. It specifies CASSLDGGGQADTQYF.

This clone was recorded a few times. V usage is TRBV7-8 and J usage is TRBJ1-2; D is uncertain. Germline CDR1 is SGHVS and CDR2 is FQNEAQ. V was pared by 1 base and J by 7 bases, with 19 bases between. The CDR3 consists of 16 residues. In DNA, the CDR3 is TGTGCCAGCAGCTTAGAACCAGGTGCCTTTGGTTTTGGCTACACCTTC. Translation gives CASSLEPGAFGFGYTF.

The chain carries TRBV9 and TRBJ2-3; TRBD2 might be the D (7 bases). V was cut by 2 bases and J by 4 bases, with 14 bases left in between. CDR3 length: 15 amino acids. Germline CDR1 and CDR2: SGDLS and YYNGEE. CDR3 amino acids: CASSVGGGPADTQYF. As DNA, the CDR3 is TGTGCCAGCAGCGTTGGGGGGGGGCCCGCAGATACGCAGTATTTT. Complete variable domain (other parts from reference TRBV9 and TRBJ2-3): DSGVTQTPKHLITATGQRVTLRCSPRSGDLSVYWYQQSLDQGLQFLIQYYNGEERAKGNILERFSAQQFPDLHSELNLSSLELGDSALYFCASSVGGGPADTQYFGPGTRLTVL.

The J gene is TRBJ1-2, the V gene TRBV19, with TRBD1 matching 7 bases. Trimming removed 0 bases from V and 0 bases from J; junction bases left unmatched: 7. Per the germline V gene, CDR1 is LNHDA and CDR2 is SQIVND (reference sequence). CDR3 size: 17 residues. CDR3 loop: CASSIEGGAGPNYGYTF. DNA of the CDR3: TGTGCCAGTAGTATAGAAGGGGGCGCGGGTCCTAACTATGGCTACACCTTC.

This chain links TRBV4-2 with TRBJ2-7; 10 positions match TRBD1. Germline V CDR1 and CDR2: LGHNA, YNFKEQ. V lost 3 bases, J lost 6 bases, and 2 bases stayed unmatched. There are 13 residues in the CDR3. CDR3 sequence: CASSQGQGFEQYF. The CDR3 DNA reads TGTGCCAGCAGCCAGGGACAGGGGTTCGAGCAGTACTTC.

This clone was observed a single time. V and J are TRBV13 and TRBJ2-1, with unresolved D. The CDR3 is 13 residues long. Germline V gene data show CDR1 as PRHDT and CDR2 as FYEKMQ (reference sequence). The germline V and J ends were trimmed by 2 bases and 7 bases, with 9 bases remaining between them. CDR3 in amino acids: CASSLSEGNEQFF. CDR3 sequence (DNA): TGTGCCAGCAGCTTAAGCGAAGGAAATGAGCAGTTCTTC.

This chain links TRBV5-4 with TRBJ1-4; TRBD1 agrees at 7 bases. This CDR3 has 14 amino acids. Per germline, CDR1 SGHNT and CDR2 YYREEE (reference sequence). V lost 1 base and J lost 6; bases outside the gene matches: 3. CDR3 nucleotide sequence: TGTGCCAGCAGCTTGATCGGGACAGATGAAAAACTGTTTTTT. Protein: CASSLIGTDEKLFF. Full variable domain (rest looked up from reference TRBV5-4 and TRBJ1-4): ETGVTQSPTHLIKTRGQQVTLRCSSQSGHNTVSWYQQALGQGPQFIFQYYREEENGRGNFPPRFSGLQFPNYSSELNVNALELDDSALYLCASSLIGTDEKLFFGSGTQLSVL.